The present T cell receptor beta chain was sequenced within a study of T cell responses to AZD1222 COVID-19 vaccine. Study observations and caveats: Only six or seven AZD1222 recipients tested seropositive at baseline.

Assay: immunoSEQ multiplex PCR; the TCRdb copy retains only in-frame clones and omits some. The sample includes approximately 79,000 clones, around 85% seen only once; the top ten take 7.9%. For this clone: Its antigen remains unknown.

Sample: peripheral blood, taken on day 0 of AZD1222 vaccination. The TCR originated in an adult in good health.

The CDR3 bases are TGTGCCTGGAGTTCAACTATGGGGGCTAATGAAAAACTGTTTTTT. This gives the protein CAWSSTMGANEKLFF. The rearrangement uses TRBV30 and TRBJ1-4; D is possibly TRBD1 (5 bases). Germline values: CDR1 GTSNPN, CDR2 SVGIG (reference sequence). V lost 2 bases and J 3 bases, leaving 13 bases between the germline ends. The CDR3 is 15 amino acids.